The TCR beta chain under discussion was sequenced for a study of OX40 agonist ivuxolimab in advanced cancers. This clone has just one count. Germline CDR1 and CDR2: ENHRY and SYGVKD. Losses at the gene ends were 0 bases for V and 1 base for J; bases not matched to a gene: 3. The CDR3 length is 16 residues. TCRdb's copy holds only in-frame clones and misses some; the assay was immunoSEQ multiplex PCR. The sample consists of 80,000 to 100,000 clones, roughly nine tenths of them appearing once. The sequenced sample was CD4+ or CD8+ T cells sorted from blood, obtained in a trial of the OX40 agonist ivuxolimab. V is TRBV10-3 and J is TRBJ1-2; 9 bases map to TRBD1. This receptor was identified in an adult with an advanced solid tumor such as melanoma, head and neck, liver or kidney cancer. The CDR3 DNA sequence: TGTGCCATCAGTGAGTCGCCGGGACAGGGTAACTATGGCTACACCTTC. Protein product: CAISESPGQGNYGYTF.